This TCR beta chain stems from a study of OX40 agonist ivuxolimab in advanced cancers. The overall study: Ivuxolimab, which is an agonistic anti-OX40 (CD134) antibody, was administered to the patients. The study's findings and limits: Some of the nonresponding patients also showed low levels of normalized T-cell clonal expansion. Specificity for antigen went undetermined in the expanded peripheral T cells.

As to this clone: Antigen: not known.

The assay was immunoSEQ multiplex PCR, and TCRdb's table has in-frame clones only and misses some. This sample has tens of thousands of clones, with about 90% found just once. Sampled blood was obtained at baseline, cycle 4 day 1, and cycle 7 day 1. The sequence was obtained from an adult with an advanced solid tumor such as melanoma, head and neck, liver or kidney cancer. Here the sequenced sample was CD4+ or CD8+ T cells sorted from blood, taken in a trial of the OX40 agonist ivuxolimab.

This CDR3 is CASSLGQGPEAFF. CDR3 nucleotides: TGTGCCAGCAGTTTGGGACAGGGCCCTGAAGCTTTCTTT. The chain couples TRBV27 to TRBJ1-1, with 9 bases identical to TRBD1. The CDR3 has 13 amino acids. With V trimmed by 3 bases and J by 6 bases, 2 bases remained unmatched. Per germline, CDR1 MNHEY and CDR2 SMNVEV (reference sequence).